The clone carrying this T cell receptor (beta chain) has ten or more counts. What it binds is not known. This sample is part of a study of human T cells and chemical hapten exposure. Trimming removed 3 bases from V and 7 bases from J; junction bases left unmatched: 7. CDR1 is DFQATT, CDR2 SNEGSKA, per germline (reference sequence). This CDR3 is built from 14 residues. The time point here: patch test 1, 2 weeks after DPC sensitization. Indicated treatment: therapeutic diphenylcyclopropenone sensitization with weekly scalp DPC. Study-wide findings and caveats: More PT1 expanded TCRs went with higher patch test scores. Large CDR3 similarity clusters arose significantly more often from expanded TCRs than from controls.

During construction of the library, unique molecular identifiers were attached to individual cDNA molecules for quantitative, reproducible TCR counting. Per the study methods: Sample TCR totals centred on a median of 95,638, ranging about 23,224 to 690,600. One entry per CDR3 protein, called by TCRdb with MiXCR from the RACE reads. In this record, the V and J calls reflect TCRdb's handling and not the investigators' own analysis. The profile covers fewer than 500,000 distinct CDR3 sequences, with around 4.8% appearing a single time and approximately 2.5% taken by the ten largest. Material: whole blood, obtained in connection with sensitization to the hapten diphenylcyclopropenone (DPC). This chain connects TRBV20-1 to TRBJ1-5, with 9 bases identical to TRBD1. The TCR sequence derives from a woman between 50 and 59 years old with alopecia areata. Some clones in this sample may be carry-over from other donors' samples. The CDR3 spells CSASPGTGRQPQHF. For the CDR3, the DNA is TGCAGTGCTAGCCCCGGGACAGGGAGGCAGCCCCAGCATTTT.